Sequencing of this TCR beta chain was carried out in a study of identical twins. The CDR3 spans 11 residues. The V gene's germline CDR1 is SNHLY and CDR2 FYNNEI. Trimming stripped 1 base from V and 5 bases from J, with 0 bases between. Only a few counts were recorded for this clonotype. Template switching created a universal primer site, and the cDNA included unique molecular identifiers. One entry per CDR3 protein, called by TCRdb with MiXCR from the 5' RACE reads. The sample lists nearly 250,000 distinct CDR3 sequences; approximately 7% were seen once. The sample also formed part of further work on yellow fever vaccine responses in identical twins.

What was sequenced was memory (CD45RO+) T cells sorted from blood. The receptor was derived from a woman between 18 and 30 years old in good health. V usage is TRBV2 and J usage is TRBJ2-1; D gene uncertain. Here the CDR3 DNA reads TGTGCCAGCAGTGAAGACAATGAGCAGTTCTTC. It specifies CASSEDNEQFF.